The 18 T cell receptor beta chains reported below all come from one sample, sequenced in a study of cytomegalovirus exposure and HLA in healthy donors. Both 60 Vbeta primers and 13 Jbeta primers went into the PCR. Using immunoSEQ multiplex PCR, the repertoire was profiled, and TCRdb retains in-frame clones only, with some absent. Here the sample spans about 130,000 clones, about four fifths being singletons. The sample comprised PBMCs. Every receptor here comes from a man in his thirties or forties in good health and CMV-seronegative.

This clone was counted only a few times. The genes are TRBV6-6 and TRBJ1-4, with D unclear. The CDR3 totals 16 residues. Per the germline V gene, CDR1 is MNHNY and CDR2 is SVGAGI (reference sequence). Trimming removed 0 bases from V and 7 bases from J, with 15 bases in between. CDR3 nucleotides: TGTGCCAGCAGTTACTCGCCAGGAGCTCGGGGTGAAAAACTGTTTTTT. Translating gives CASSYSPGARGEKLFF.

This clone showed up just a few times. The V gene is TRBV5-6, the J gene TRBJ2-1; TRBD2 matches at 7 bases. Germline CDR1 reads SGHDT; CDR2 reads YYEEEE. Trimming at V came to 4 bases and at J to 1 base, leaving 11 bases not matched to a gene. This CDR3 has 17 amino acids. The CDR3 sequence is CASSGLLATGSYNEQFF. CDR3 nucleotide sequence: TGTGCCAGCAGCGGACTACTAGCGACCGGTTCCTACAATGAGCAGTTCTTC.

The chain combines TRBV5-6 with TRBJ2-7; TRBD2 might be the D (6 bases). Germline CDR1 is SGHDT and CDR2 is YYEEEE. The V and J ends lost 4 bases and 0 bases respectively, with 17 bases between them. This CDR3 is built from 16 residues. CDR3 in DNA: TGTGCCAGCAGCCCCCGGAGGGCAGGCCTCTCCTACGAGCAGTACTTC. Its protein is CASSPRRAGLSYEQYF. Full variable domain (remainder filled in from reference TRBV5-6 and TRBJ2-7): DAGVTQSPTHLIKTRGQQVTLRCSPKSGHDTVSWYQQALGQGPQFIFQYYEEEERQRGNFPDRFSGHQFPNYSSELNVNALLLGDSALYLCASSPRRAGLSYEQYFGPGTRLTVT.

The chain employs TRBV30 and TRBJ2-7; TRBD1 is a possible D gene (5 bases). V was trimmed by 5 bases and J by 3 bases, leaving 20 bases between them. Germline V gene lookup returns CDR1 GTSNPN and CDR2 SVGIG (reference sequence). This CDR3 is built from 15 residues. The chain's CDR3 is CAWGEGATTNYEQYF. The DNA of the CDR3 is TGTGCCTGGGGGGAAGGGGCGACAACTAACTACGAGCAGTACTTC.

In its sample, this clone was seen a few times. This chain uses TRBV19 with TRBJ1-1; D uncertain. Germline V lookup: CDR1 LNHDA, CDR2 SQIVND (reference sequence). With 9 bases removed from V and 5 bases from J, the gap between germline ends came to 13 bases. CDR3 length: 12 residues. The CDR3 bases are TGTGCCAGCTCCGAAGCCAAAACTGAAGCTTTCTTT. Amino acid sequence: CASSEAKTEAFF.

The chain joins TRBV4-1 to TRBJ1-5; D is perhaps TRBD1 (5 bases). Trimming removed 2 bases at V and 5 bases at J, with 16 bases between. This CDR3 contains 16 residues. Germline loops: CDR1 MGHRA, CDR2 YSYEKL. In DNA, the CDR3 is TGCGCCAGCAGCCAAACAGGCCCCGGCCCTGATCAGCCCCAGCATTTT. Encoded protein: CASSQTGPGPDQPQHF.

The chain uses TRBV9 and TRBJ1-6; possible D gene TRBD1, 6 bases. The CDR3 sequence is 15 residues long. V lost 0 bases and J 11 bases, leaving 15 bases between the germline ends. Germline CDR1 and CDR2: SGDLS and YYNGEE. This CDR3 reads CASSVAETGGTPLHF. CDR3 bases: TGTGCCAGCAGCGTAGCTGAGACAGGTGGGACACCCCTCCACTTT.

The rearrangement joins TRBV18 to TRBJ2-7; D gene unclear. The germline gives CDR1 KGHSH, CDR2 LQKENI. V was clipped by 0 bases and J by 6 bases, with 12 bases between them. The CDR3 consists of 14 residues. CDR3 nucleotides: TGTGCCAGCTCACCACCCCTAAGTGGTTCCGAGCAGTACTTC. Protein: CASSPPLSGSEQYF.

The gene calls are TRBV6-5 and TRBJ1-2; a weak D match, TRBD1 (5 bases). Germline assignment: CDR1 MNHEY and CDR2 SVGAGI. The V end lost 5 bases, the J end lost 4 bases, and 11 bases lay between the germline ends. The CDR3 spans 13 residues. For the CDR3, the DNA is TGTGCCAGCAGTAGAACAGGAACCTATGGCTACACCTTC. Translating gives CASSRTGTYGYTF.

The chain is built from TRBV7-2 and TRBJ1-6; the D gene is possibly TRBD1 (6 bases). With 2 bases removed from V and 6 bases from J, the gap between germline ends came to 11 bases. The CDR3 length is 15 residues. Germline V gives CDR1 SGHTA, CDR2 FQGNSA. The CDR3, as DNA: TGTGCCAGCAGCTTATTGACAGGAACTAATTCACCCCTCCACTTT. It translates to CASSLLTGTNSPLHF.

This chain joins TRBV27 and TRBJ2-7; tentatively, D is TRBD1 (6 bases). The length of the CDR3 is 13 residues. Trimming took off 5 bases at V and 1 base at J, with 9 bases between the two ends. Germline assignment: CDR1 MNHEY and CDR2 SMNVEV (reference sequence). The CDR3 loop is CASSPGQSYEQYF. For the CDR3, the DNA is TGTGCCAGCAGTCCGGGACAATCCTACGAGCAGTACTTC.

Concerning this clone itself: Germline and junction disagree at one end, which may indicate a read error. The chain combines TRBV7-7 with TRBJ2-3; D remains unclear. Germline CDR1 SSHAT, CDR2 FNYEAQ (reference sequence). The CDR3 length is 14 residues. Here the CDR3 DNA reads TGTGCTAGCAGCCCCGGGTCTAGCACAGATACGCAGTATTTT. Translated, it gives CASSPGSSTDTQYF.

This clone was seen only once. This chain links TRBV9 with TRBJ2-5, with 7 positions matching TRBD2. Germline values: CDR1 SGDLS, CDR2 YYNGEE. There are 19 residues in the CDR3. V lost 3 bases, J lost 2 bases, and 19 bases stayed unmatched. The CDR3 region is CASSEALGTTPLGQETQYF. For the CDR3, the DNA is TGTGCCAGCAGCGAAGCTCTCGGGACTACACCGTTAGGACAAGAGACCCAGTACTTC.

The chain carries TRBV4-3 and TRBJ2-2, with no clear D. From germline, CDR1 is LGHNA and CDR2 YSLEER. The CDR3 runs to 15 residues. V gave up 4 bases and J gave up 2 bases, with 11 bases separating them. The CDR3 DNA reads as TGCGCCAGCAGCCGTGATAGAACCAACACCGGGGAGCTGTTTTTT. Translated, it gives CASSRDRTNTGELFF.

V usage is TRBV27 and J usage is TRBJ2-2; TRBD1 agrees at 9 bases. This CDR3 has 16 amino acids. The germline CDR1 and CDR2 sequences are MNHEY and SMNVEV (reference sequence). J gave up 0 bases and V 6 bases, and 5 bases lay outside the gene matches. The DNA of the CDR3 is TGTGCCAGCAGATTGACAGGGGGAGCGAACACCGGGGAGCTGTTTTTT. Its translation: CASRLTGGANTGELFF.

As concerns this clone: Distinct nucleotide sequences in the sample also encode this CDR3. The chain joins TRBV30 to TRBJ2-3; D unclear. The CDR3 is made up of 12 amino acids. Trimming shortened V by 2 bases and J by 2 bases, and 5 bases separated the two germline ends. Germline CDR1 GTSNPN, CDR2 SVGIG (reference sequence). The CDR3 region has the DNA TGTGCCTGGAGTCCCTCCACAGATACGCAGTATTTT. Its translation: CAWSPSTDTQYF. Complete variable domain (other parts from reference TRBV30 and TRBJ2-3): SQTIHQWPATLVQPVGSPLSLECTVEGTSNPNLYWYRQAAGRGLQLLFYSVGIGQISSEVPQNLSASRPQDRQFILSSKKLLLSDSGFYLCAWSPSTDTQYFGPGTRLTVL.

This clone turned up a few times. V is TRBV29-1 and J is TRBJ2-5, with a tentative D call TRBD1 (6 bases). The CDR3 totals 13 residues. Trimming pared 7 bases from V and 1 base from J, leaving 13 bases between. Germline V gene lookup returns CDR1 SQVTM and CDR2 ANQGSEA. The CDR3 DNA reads TGCAGCGGGGGACACAGCATCCAAGAGACCCAGTACTTC. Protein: CSGGHSIQETQYF.

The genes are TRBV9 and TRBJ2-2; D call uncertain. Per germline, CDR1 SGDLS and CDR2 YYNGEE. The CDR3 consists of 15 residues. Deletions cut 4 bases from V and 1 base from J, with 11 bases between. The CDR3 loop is CASSPKTVNTGELFF. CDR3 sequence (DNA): TGTGCCAGCAGCCCTAAGACTGTGAACACCGGGGAGCTGTTTTTT. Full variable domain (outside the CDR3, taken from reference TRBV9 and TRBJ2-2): DSGVTQTPKHLITATGQRVTLRCSPRSGDLSVYWYQQSLDQGLQFLIQYYNGEERAKGNILERFSAQQFPDLHSELNLSSLELGDSALYFCASSPKTVNTGELFFGEGSRLTVL.